This is a list of T cell receptor beta chains from one sample in a study of cytomegalovirus exposure and HLA in healthy donors. This table comes from immunoSEQ multiplex PCR, and its TCRdb copy is limited to in-frame clones, with some not included. The sample carries about 130,000 clones, around four fifths recorded once. The material sequenced was PBMCs. The receptor set was obtained from a male donor in good health and CMV-seropositive. Each CDR3 is given with its conserved first and last residue. The order of the fields is CDR3 length, V gene, D gene, CDR3 protein. A D gene is named only where the DNA matches it firmly.

>14|TRBV27|NA
CASSLVGASQPQHF
>17|TRBV4-1|TRBD2
CASSPKTSGSWRRELFF
>16|TRBV5-6|TRBD2
CASSPTGLASSYEQYF
>17|TRBV7-8|TRBD2
CASSLGGDGGYQETQYF
>12|TRBV7-2|TRBD2
CASSPAGDIQYF
>13|TRBV5-6|TRBD1
CASGTGMGNEQFF
>12|TRBV4-1|NA
CASSLRGTEAFF
>15|TRBV5-1|TRBD2
CASSFEAGVWNEQFF
>16|TRBV11-2|TRBD1
CASRRGQGGRNTEAFF
>16|TRBV7-3|TRBD2
CASSPRGLAGVNEQFF
>15|TRBV19|NA
CASRSPGGLEDTQYF
>15|TRBV13|NA
CASSLRGLVEGTQYF
>15|TRBV29-1|TRBD2
CSVVGGRGRTDTQYF
>15|TRBV27|NA
CASTPWGQGNTEAFF
>16|TRBV7-2|TRBD2
CASSYTSGSLPDTQYF
>14|TRBV10-2|TRBD1
CATSRDRVGYGYTF
>16|TRBV9|TRBD1
CASSVVGTEGSGELFF
>16|TRBV4-3|NA
CASSQQRGRVDTEAFF
>12|TRBV7-9|NA
CASSAGLNEQFF
>14|TRBV29-1|TRBD2
CSARAGGRADEQFF
>15|TRBV4-1|TRBD1
CASSSGQGESYEQYF
>16|TRBV5-6|TRBD2
CASSWGLAGGGYEQYF
>16|TRBV19|TRBD1
CASSPDRVGINQPQHF
>17|TRBV5-1|NA
CASSFVPGAGLPDTQYF
>9|TRBV30|NA
CAWGEPQYF
>12|TRBV10-3|NA
CAISEGAGEAFF
>17|TRBV4-1|TRBD2
CASSQDFSAGGRNEQFF
>15|TRBV11-2|NA
CASSLDYRSNTEAFF
>15|TRBV6-6|TRBD1
CASSSSRTGDTEAFF
>17|TRBV5-1|TRBD1
CASSYGQGAYGTDTQYF
>14|TRBV7-2|NA
CASSWALTAYEQYF
>13|TRBV28|NA
CASSLDSNQPQHF
>14|TRBV28|NA
CASSLQGEAKKLFF
>14|TRBV19|TRBD2
CASSRPSGVWEQFF
>15|TRBV7-8|NA
CASSLASGKWNIQYF
>16|TRBV5-1|TRBD2
CASSGGLAVQTGELFF
>15|TRBV5-4|TRBD1
CASSLAGTGTEKLFF